These T cell receptor beta chains were read from a single sample in a study of tumor and adjacent non-tumor tissue in lung cancer. TCRdb reprocessed the multiplex PCR reads via MiXCR and lists one record per CDR3 protein. Among approximately 120,000 distinct CDR3 sequences listed, 60% to 70% were seen once. The specimen sequenced was lung tumor tissue. These receptors were collected from a man under 40 with non-small cell lung cancer. CDR3s include the opening cysteine and the closing phenylalanine or tryptophan. Fields, in order: D gene, clone size, V gene, J gene, CDR3 protein, CDR3 DNA. D genes are given only for firm matches. Expanded clones get a size class; other rows say once, few or many, or leave the size out.

D: NA
size: NA
V: TRBV12-3/TRBV12-4
J: TRBJ2-7
CDR3: CGGSLGLPPYEQYF
DNA: TGTGGCGGCAGTTTGGGGCTGCCCCCCTACGAGCAGTACTTT

D: NA
size: many
V: TRBV6-5
J: TRBJ2-1
CDR3: CASSYSWAASSYNEQFF
DNA: TGTGCCAGCAGCTACTCATGGGCGGCCAGCTCCTACAATGAGCAGTTCTTC

D: TRBD1
size: NA
V: TRBV10-2
J: TRBJ1-6
CDR3: CVSSEWDRESPLHF
DNA: TGTGTCAGCAGTGAGTGGGACAGGGAATCACCCCTCCACTTT

D: NA
size: NA
V: TRBV4-1
J: TRBJ2-7
CDR3: CASSQWSSAMYEQYF
DNA: TGCGCCAGCAGCCAATGGTCTAGCGCAATGTACGAGCAGTACTTC

D: NA
size: NA
V: TRBV4-1
J: TRBJ2-2
CDR3: CASSPQGGGRTGELFF
DNA: TGCGCCAGCAGCCCCCAGGGGGGGGGAAGGACCGGGGAGCTGTTTTTT

D: TRBD2
size: NA
V: TRBV11-2
J: TRBJ2-3
CDR3: CASKGTSDTDMQYF
DNA: TGTGCCAGCAAGGGGACTAGCGACACAGATATGCAGTATTTT

D: NA
size: NA
V: TRBV29-1
J: TRBJ1-1
CDR3: CSVEDIWDNIEAFF
DNA: TGCAGCGTTGAAGATATTTGGGATAACATTGAAGCTTTCTTT

D: NA
size: NA
V: TRBV5-4
J: TRBJ2-2
CDR3: CASSLGLQPALDAGELFF
DNA: TGTGCCAGCAGCTTGGGGCTCCAACCGGCCCTGGATGCCGGGGAGCTGTTTTTT

D: TRBD2
size: medium-sized
V: TRBV20-1
J: TRBJ2-1
CDR3: CSAAASGLALYNEQFF
DNA: TGCAGTGCTGCCGCCTCAGGACTAGCGCTTTACAATGAGCAGTTCTTC

D: NA
size: NA
V: TRBV20-1
J: TRBJ2-7
CDR3: CGAKTTGVRNEQYF
DNA: TGCGGTGCTAAAACAACGGGGGTGCGGAACGAGCAGTACTTC

D: NA
size: NA
V: TRBV6-2/TRBV6-3
J: TRBJ1-1
CDR3: CTSRYPSPYAFF
DNA: TGTACCAGCCGTTACCCTTCCCCTTACGCTTTCTTT

D: TRBD1
size: NA
V: TRBV20-1
J: TRBJ2-7
CDR3: CSGRDRVAYEQYF
DNA: TGCAGTGGCCGGGACAGGGTAGCATACGAGCAGTACTTC

D: NA
size: NA
V: TRBV4-3
J: TRBJ2-3
CDR3: CASSQAQSFADTQYF
DNA: TGCGCCAGCAGCCAAGCGCAGAGTTTCGCAGATACACAGTATTTT

D: NA
size: many
V: TRBV6-5
J: TRBJ2-2
CDR3: CASKQDNTGELFF
DNA: TGTGCCAGCAAACAGGACAACACCGGGGAGCTGTTTTTT

D: NA
size: many
V: TRBV6-1
J: TRBJ1-2
CDR3: CASREGTFYGYTF
DNA: TGTGCCAGCAGGGAAGGGACCTTCTATGGCTACACCTTC

D: NA
size: NA
V: TRBV30
J: TRBJ2-2
CDR3: CAWSVMSDGELFF
DNA: TGTGCCTGGAGTGTAATGAGTGACGGGGAGCTGTTTTTT

D: TRBD2
size: NA
V: TRBV11-2
J: TRBJ2-3
CDR3: CDSSVLAGGQGTQYF
DNA: TGTGACAGCAGCGTACTAGCGGGGGGGCAGGGTACGCAGTATTTT